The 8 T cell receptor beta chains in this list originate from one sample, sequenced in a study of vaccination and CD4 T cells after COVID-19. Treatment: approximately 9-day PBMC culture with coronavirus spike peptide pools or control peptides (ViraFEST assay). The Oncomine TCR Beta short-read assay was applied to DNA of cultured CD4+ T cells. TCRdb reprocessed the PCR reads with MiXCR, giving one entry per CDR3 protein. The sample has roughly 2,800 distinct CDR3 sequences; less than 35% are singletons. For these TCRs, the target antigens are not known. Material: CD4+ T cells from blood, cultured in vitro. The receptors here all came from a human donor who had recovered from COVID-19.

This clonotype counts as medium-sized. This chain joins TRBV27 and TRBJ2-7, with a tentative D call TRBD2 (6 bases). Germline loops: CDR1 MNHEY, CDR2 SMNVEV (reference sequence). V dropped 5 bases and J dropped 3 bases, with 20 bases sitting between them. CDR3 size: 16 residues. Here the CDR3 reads CASSLSSGTVLYEQYF. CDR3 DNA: TGTGCCAGCAGTCTCTCCTCCGGGACTGTACTCTACGAGCAGTACTTC.

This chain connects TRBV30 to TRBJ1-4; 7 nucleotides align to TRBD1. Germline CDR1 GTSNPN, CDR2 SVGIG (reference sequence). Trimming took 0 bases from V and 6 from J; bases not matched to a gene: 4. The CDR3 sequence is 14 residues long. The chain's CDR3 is CAWSVWTGHEKLFF. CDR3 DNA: TGTGCCTGGAGTGTTTGGACAGGCCATGAAAAACTGTTTTTT.

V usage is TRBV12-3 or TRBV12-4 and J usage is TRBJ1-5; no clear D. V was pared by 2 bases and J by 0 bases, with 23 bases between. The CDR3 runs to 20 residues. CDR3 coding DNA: TGTGCCAGCAGTTTACAAGGCAAGGACCCGGCAAGTAATAGCAATCAGCCCCAGCATTTT. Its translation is CASSLQGKDPASNSNQPQHF.

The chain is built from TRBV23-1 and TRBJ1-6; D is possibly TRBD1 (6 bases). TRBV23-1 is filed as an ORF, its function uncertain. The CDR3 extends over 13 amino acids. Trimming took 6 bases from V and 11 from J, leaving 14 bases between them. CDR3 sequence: CASSRRQVAPLHF. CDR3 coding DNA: TGCGCCAGCAGCCGAAGACAGGTTGCACCCCTCCACTTT.

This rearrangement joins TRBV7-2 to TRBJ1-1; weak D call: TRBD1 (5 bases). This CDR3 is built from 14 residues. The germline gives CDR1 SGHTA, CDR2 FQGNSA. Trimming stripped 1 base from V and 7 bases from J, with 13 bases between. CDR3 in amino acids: CASSLVYRSDEAFF. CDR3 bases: TGTGCCAGCAGCTTAGTGTACAGGTCGGATGAAGCTTTCTTT.

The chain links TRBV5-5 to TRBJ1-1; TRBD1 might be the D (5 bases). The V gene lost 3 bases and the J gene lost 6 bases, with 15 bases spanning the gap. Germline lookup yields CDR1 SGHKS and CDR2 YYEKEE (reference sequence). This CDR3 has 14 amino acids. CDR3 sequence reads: CASSSRGDSAEAFF. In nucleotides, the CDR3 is TGTGCCAGCAGCTCCCGAGGGGACTCAGCTGAAGCTTTCTTT.

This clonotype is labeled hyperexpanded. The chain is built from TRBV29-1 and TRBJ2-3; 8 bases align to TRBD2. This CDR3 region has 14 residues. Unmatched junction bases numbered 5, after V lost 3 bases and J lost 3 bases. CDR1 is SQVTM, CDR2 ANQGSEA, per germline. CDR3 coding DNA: TGCAGCGTTGATTACGGGGGGGGGACAGATACGCAGTATTTT. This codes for CSVDYGGGTDTQYF.

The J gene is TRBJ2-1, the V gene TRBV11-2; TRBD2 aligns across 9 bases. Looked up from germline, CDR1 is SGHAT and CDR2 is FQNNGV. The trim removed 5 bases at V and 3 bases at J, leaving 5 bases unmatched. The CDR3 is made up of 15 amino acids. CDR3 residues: CASSARGGLYNEQFF. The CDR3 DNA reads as TGTGCCAGCAGCGCGCGGGGGGGCCTCTACAATGAGCAGTTCTTC.